The entry below describes one TCR beta chain. Its antigen is not known. Germline-derived CDR1 and CDR2 are DFQATT and SNEGSKA (reference sequence). V dropped 6 bases and J dropped 4 bases, with 10 bases sitting between them. CDR3 length: 11 amino acids. The data stem from a study of OX40 agonist ivuxolimab in advanced cancers. Sequenced by immunoSEQ multiplex PCR; TCRdb stores in-frame clones only, minus some. The data show over 100,000 clones, 90% seen once. Notes on the study in general: Also showing low normalized T-cell clonal expansion were some of the nonresponders. At doses 0.1 to 3.0 mg/kg, CD4+ and CD8+ clones expanded.

The study sampled blood at baseline, cycle 4 day 1, and cycle 7 day 1. The sequence was collected from an adult with an advanced solid tumor such as melanoma, head and neck, liver or kidney cancer. Sequencing used CD4+ or CD8+ T cells sorted from blood, obtained in a trial of the OX40 agonist ivuxolimab. The chain joins TRBV20-1 to TRBJ2-7; weak D call: TRBD2 (5 bases). The CDR3 DNA reads TGCAGTGCACCCCGGGGTTACGAGCAGTACTTC. Protein sequence: CSAPRGYEQYF.